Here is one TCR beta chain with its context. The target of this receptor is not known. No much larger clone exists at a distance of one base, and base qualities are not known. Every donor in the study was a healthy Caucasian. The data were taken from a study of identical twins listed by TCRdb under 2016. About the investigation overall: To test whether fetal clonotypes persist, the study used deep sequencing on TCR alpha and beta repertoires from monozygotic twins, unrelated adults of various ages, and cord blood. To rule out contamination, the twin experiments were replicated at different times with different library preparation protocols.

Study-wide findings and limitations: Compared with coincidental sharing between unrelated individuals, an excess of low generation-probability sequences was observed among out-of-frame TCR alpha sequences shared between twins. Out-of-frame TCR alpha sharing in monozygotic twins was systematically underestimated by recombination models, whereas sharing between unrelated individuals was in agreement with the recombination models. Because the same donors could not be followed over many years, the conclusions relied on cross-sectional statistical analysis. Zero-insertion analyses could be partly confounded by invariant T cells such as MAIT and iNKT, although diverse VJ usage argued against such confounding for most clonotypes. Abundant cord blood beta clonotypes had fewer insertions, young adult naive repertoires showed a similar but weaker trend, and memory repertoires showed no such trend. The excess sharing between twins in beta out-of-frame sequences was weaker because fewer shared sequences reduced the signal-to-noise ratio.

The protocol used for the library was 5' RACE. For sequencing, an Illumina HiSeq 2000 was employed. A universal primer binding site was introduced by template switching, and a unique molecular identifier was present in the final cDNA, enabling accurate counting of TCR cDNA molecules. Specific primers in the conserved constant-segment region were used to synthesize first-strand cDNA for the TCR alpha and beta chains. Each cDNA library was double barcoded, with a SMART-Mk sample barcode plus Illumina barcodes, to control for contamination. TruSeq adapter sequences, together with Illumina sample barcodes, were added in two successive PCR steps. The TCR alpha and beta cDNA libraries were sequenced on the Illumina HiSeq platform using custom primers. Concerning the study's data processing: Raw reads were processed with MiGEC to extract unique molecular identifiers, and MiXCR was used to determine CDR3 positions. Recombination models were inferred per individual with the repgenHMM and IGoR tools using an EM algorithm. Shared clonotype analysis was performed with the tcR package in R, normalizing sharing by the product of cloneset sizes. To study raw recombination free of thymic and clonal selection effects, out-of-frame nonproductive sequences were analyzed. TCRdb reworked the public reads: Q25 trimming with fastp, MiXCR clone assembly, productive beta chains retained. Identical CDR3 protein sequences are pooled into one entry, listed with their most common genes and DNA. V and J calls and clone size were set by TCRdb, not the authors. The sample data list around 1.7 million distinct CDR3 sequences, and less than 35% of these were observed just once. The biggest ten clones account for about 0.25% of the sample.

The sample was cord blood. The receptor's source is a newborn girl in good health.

The encoded CDR3 is CASSEVVWWSGYTF. The bases read TGTGCCAGCAGTGAAGTAGTGTGGTGGAGTGGCTACACCTTC. The V gene is TRBV6-1 and the J gene is TRBJ1-2, with no D gene named confidently. Measured from the cysteine to the phenylalanine, the CDR3 is 14 residues long. Solely the CDR3 DNA is kept, with 42 bases framed from the first base. CDR1 and CDR2 were assigned from the germline V gene as MNHNS and SASEGT. Between the V and J ends, shortened by 1 base and 7 bases respectively, the junction contains 13 bases.